The 5 T cell receptor beta chains below were found in one sample sequenced in a study of shared clonotypes between healthy human individuals. Sequencing was performed with immunoSEQ multiplex PCR; in TCRdb, only in-frame clones are kept and a portion is missing. The data contain fewer than 550,000 clones, 75% to 80% of them singletons. Sequencing used PBMCs. Receptors originate from a woman aged 40-49 years in good health. Some clones in this sample may be carry-over from other donors' samples.

V usage is TRBV9 and J usage is TRBJ2-3; D gene uncertain. This CDR3 contains 13 residues. V was shortened by 4 bases and J by 4 bases, with 10 bases between the two germline ends. Germline V gene data show CDR1 as SGDLS and CDR2 as YYNGEE. CDR3 nucleotides: TGTGCCAGCAGCCCCCAGATTTCAGATACGCAGTATTTT. Its translation: CASSPQISDTQYF. Variable domain in full (rest from reference TRBV9 and TRBJ2-3): DSGVTQTPKHLITATGQRVTLRCSPRSGDLSVYWYQQSLDQGLQFLIQYYNGEERAKGNILERFSAQQFPDLHSELNLSSLELGDSALYFCASSPQISDTQYFGPGTRLTVL.

The CDR3 region has the DNA TGTGCCACCAGCACAAGGTCCAATCAGCCCCAGCATTTT. This sequence encodes CATSTRSNQPQHF. The V and J genes are TRBV15 and TRBJ1-5; D gene ambiguous. Trimming took 4 bases from V and 3 from J, leaving 7 bases between them. The CDR3 has 13 amino acids. CDR1 and CDR2 from the germline V gene are LNHNV and YYDKDF (reference sequence).

The J gene is TRBJ1-4, the V gene TRBV6-5; D gene ambiguous. The germline V gene encodes CDR1 MNHEY and CDR2 SVGAGI. This CDR3 comprises 13 residues. V dropped 7 bases and J dropped 8 bases, with 14 bases sitting between them. The CDR3 sequence: CASTSPGREKLFF. The CDR3 DNA sequence: TGTGCCAGCACCTCTCCGGGTCGCGAAAAACTGTTTTTT.

The rearrangement uses TRBV30 and TRBJ2-4, with no clear D. The CDR3 has 13 amino acids. V was shortened by 0 bases and J by 6 bases, with 9 bases between the two germline ends. Germline values: CDR1 GTSNPN, CDR2 SVGIG (reference sequence). The CDR3 region is CAWSVGVGNIQYF. As DNA, the CDR3 is TGTGCCTGGAGTGTAGGTGTGGGAAACATTCAGTACTTC.

This chain links TRBV7-9 with TRBJ1-2; no clear D. The germline V and J ends were trimmed by 4 bases and 0 bases, with 12 bases remaining between them. This CDR3 contains 15 residues. Germline CDR1 reads SEHNR; CDR2 reads FQNEAQ (reference sequence). CDR3 sequence (DNA): TGTGCCAGCAGCTCCCTGACCGACGCTAACTATGGCTACACCTTC. As protein: CASSSLTDANYGYTF.